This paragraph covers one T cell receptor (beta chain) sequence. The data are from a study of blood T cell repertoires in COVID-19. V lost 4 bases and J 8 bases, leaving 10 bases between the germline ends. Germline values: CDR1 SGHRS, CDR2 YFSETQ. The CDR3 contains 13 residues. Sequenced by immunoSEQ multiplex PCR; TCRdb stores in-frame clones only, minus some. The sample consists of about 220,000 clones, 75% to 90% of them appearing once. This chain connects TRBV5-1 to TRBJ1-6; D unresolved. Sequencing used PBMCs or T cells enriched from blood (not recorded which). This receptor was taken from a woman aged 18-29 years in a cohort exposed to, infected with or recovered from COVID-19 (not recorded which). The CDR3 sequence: CASSQLLDSPLHF. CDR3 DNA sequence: TGCGCCAGCAGCCAATTACTCGATTCACCCCTCCACTTT.